This is a list of T cell receptor beta chains from one sample in a study of identical twins. MiXCR, applied by TCRdb to the 5' RACE reads, yields one record per CDR3 protein. The table lists 1.5 million to 2 million distinct CDR3 sequences, less than 40% of them singletons. The sample was cord blood. The origin of the receptors is a newborn girl in good health. The CDR3 runs from the conserved cysteine through the conserved F or W. D genes are given only for firm matches. Clone size, where shown, is once, few, many, or a class for clones that have expanded.

V	D	J	size	DNA	CDR3
TRBV24-1	TRBD1	TRBJ2-1	many	TGTGCCACCAGTGATGCACTCGAGGGGGCCGAGCAGTTCTTC	CATSDALEGAEQFF
TRBV24-1	-	TRBJ2-1	-	TGTGCCACCAGTGATTTTGTGGAGCAGTTCTTC	CATSDFVEQFF
TRBV20-1	-	TRBJ2-3	few	TGCAGTGCTAGAGGGGGTTGGGGCACAGATACGCAGTATTTT	CSARGGWGTDTQYF
TRBV24-1	TRBD2	TRBJ2-1	-	TGTGCCACCAGTGATTCGGGAGCGGGGGTGGGCAATGAGCAGTTCTTC	CATSDSGAGVGNEQFF
TRBV20-1	-	TRBJ2-7	-	TGCAGTGCAAAGGAACTAGCTCAGGGAGAGCAGTACTTC	CSAKELAQGEQYF
TRBV7-2	TRBD2	TRBJ2-7	-	TGTGCCAGCAGCTTAGAGCTAGCGGGCCTCTACGAGCAGTACTTC	CASSLELAGLYEQYF
TRBV28	-	TRBJ1-5	few	TGTGCCAGCAGTTTGGCCCTTTATAGCAATCAGCCCCAGCATTTT	CASSLALYSNQPQHF
TRBV3-1	TRBD2	TRBJ2-7	-	TGTGCCAGCAGCCAAGAGAGACTGACTAGCGGGGGGCCCTCTTACGAGCAGTACTTC	CASSQERLTSGGPSYEQYF
TRBV28	TRBD1	TRBJ1-5	-	TGTGCCAGCAGTTCATGGACAGGGGAGCCCCAGCATTTT	CASSSWTGEPQHF
TRBV19	TRBD2	TRBJ2-1	-	TGTGCCAGTAGGCCGGGACTAGCGGGGGTCGATGAGCAGTTCTTC	CASRPGLAGVDEQFF
TRBV9	TRBD1	TRBJ2-1	few	TGTGCCAGCAGCGTAGGGACAGGGATCTACAATGAGCAGTTCTTC	CASSVGTGIYNEQFF
TRBV20-1	TRBD1	TRBJ1-2	few	TGCAGTGCTATCCCCCAGGGAGGGGGCAACTATGGCTACACCTTC	CSAIPQGGGNYGYTF
TRBV10-3	-	TRBJ2-5	many	TGTGCCATCAGAGCTGGGACGGAACTTCAAGAGACCCAGTACTTC	CAIRAGTELQETQYF
TRBV12-3/TRBV12-4	-	TRBJ2-1	-	TGTGCCAGCAGTTTACGGAGGAGTGCGAATGAGCAGTTCTTC	CASSLRRSANEQFF
TRBV6-6	TRBD1	TRBJ1-5	-	TGTGCCAGCTTCGACAGGGAAGTCAATCAGCCCCAGCATTTT	CASFDREVNQPQHF
TRBV5-1	TRBD2	TRBJ2-2	-	TGCGCCAGCAGCCCTAGCGGGGTGTACACCGGGGAGCTGTTTTTT	CASSPSGVYTGELFF
TRBV21-1	-	TRBJ2-7	-	TGTGCCGACCGGGACAGGGTCTACGAGCAGTACTTC	CADRDRVYEQYF
TRBV6-6	TRBD1	TRBJ1-1	-	TGTGCCAGCAACGTGGGACAGGGGGCGATCGGTGAAGCTTTCTTT	CASNVGQGAIGEAFF
TRBV7-2	-	TRBJ2-1	-	TGTGCCAGCAGCTTAGAGGGGGCACGGGAGACCCAGTTCTTC	CASSLEGARETQFF
TRBV2	-	TRBJ1-5	-	TGTGCCAGCAGCGGAAGCAGACAGAGTTACAATCAGCCCCAGCATTTT	CASSGSRQSYNQPQHF
TRBV9	-	TRBJ2-1	once	TGTGCCAGCAGCGCCGGGAAGTACAATGAGCAGTTCTTC	CASSAGKYNEQFF
TRBV4-1	-	TRBJ1-3	-	TGCGCCAGCAGCCACCGCGAGCTCTCTGGAAACACCATATATTTT	CASSHRELSGNTIYF
TRBV10-3	TRBD1	TRBJ1-2	few	TGTGCCATCAGTGGGGACAGGGGGCACTATGGCTACACCTTC	CAISGDRGHYGYTF
TRBV20-1	TRBD2	TRBJ2-1	-	TGCAGTGCTATTCTAGCGGGAGGGGGTGAGCAGTTCTTC	CSAILAGGGEQFF
TRBV5-1	-	TRBJ2-1	few	TGCGCCAGCACAGCAGGGACTGATATGGGGCAGTTCTTC	CASTAGTDMGQFF
TRBV21-1	-	TRBJ2-7	-	TGTGCCAGCAGCAAATGTGGGACAGGTGAGGGCTACGAGCAGTACTTC	CASSKCGTGEGYEQYF
TRBV5-1	-	TRBJ2-3	once	TGCGCCAGCAGCTTGGAAGGAGGGGAGGATACGCAGTATTTT	CASSLEGGEDTQYF
TRBV3-1	-	TRBJ2-4	-	TGTGCCAGCAGCCAAGATCCCTGGGGCAAAAACATTCAGTACTTC	CASSQDPWGKNIQYF
TRBV21-1	-	TRBJ2-7	few	TGTGCCAGCCACGTCTACGAGCAGTACTTC	CASHVYEQYF
TRBV6-1	-	TRBJ1-2	-	TGTGCCAGCAGTGAAGAGGCAGATTATGGCTACACCTTC	CASSEEADYGYTF
TRBV6-6	TRBD1	TRBJ2-7	-	TGTGCCAGCATTAACGGACAGGGCCACGAGCAGTACTTC	CASINGQGHEQYF
TRBV5-1	-	TRBJ2-1	-	TGCGCCAGCAGCTTGGCCGAGGAGGAAGGTCCGGAGTTCTTC	CASSLAEEEGPEFF
TRBV12-3/TRBV12-4	-	TRBJ2-4	few	TGTGCCAGCAGTTTTAAGTTCCTAGTCTCAAACATTCAGTACTTC	CASSFKFLVSNIQYF
TRBV12-3/TRBV12-4	-	TRBJ2-7	-	TGTGCCAGCAGTTTACGTGGGTCGGGAGTGCTCAGCTCCTACGAGCAGTACTTC	CASSLRGSGVLSSYEQYF
TRBV20-1	-	TRBJ1-1	-	TGCAGTGCTAGAGATCCCGTGGGTACTGAAGCTTTCTTT	CSARDPVGTEAFF
TRBV9	-	TRBJ2-6	many	TGTGCCAGCAGTGTGGTCTCTGGGGCCAACGTCCTGACTTTC	CASSVVSGANVLTF
TRBV6-1	TRBD2	TRBJ2-1	-	TGTGCCAGCAGGCTTTCCCCCACTAGCGGGAGGCGCAATGAGCAGTTCTTC	CASRLSPTSGRRNEQFF
TRBV3-1	-	TRBJ2-7	-	TGTGCCAGCAGCCAAGTGCCCCAGACTCGCGAGCAGTACTTC	CASSQVPQTREQYF
TRBV27	-	TRBJ2-7	-	TGTGCCAGCAGTTCGGGACGGCATGGGGAGCAGTACTTC	CASSSGRHGEQYF
TRBV4-1	TRBD2	TRBJ2-7	-	TGCGCCAGCATCCGTGGACTAGTGGGCGAGCAGTACTTC	CASIRGLVGEQYF
TRBV6-5	-	TRBJ2-2	-	TGTGCCAGCAGTTGGCTCGACGGGGGGAACACCGGGGAGCTGTTTTTT	CASSWLDGGNTGELFF
TRBV7-9	-	TRBJ2-7	-	TGTGCCAGCAGCTTAGCCGAGACAGACTACGAGCAGTACTTC	CASSLAETDYEQYF
TRBV13	TRBD2	TRBJ2-1	few	TGTGCCAGCAGCTCCTTTACCGGGACTAGCGGGAGGGGTGAGCAGTTCTTC	CASSSFTGTSGRGEQFF
TRBV29-1	-	TRBJ1-2	-	TGCAGCGTTGAAGACGTCAGGGCCTATGGCTACACCTTC	CSVEDVRAYGYTF
TRBV10-2	-	TRBJ1-1	many	TGCGCCAGCAGTGCCACAGGGTATACTGAAGCTTTCTTT	CASSATGYTEAFF
TRBV6-2/TRBV6-3	-	TRBJ1-5	few	TGTGCCAGCAGTTACTCGACCCGTAGCAATCAGCCCCAGCATTTT	CASSYSTRSNQPQHF
TRBV10-3	TRBD2	TRBJ2-2	-	TGTGCCATTACTAGCGGGACCAACACCGGGGAGCTGTTTTTT	CAITSGTNTGELFF
TRBV5-6	-	TRBJ2-1	once	TGTGCCAGCAGCTTGTTTTCGGGTCTAGGACCCACCTACAATGAGCAGTTCTTC	CASSLFSGLGPTYNEQFF
TRBV29-1	TRBD2	TRBJ2-1	-	TGCTCAACTAGCGAATACAATGAGCAGTTCTTC	CSTSEYNEQFF
TRBV3-1	TRBD2	TRBJ2-1	-	TGTGCCAGCAGCCAAGCACGCGGGACTAGAAGCCTCAATGAGCAGTTCTTC	CASSQARGTRSLNEQFF
TRBV12-3/TRBV12-4	-	TRBJ1-1	-	TGTGCCAGCAGTTCTCTCCGGGACGGGGCACGTTCAGCTTTCTTT	CASSSLRDGARSAFF